A few counts support the clone carrying this T cell receptor (beta chain). What it binds is not known. This sample is drawn from a study of T cell responses to AZD1222 COVID-19 vaccine. Study-wide results and limits: Researchers took repertoire samples only after the peak T cell response had come. Following two doses of AZD1222, Spike-specific TCR breadth and depth rose.

The CDR3 runs 15 residues. Trimming removed 3 bases from V and 3 bases from J, with 15 bases in between. Germline V gene data show CDR1 as LNHDA and CDR2 as SQIVND (reference sequence). TCRdb keeps only in-frame clones here, not all; method: immunoSEQ multiplex PCR. The sample has tens of thousands of clones, about 81% seen once; the top ten hold 20% to 30%. The V call is TRBV19, the J call TRBJ2-7, with D maybe TRBD2 (6 bases). The source was peripheral blood, collected 28 days after the second AZD1222 dose. The TCR sequence derives from an adult who received the AZD1222 COVID-19 vaccine. Here the CDR3 DNA reads TGTGCCAGTAGTATCGGGGGAAGGGGAGACTACGAGCAGTACTTC. It translates to CASSIGGRGDYEQYF.